This T cell receptor (beta chain) stems from a study of blood T cell repertoires in COVID-19 (dated by TCRdb to the early 2020s). About the investigation overall: Samples from collaborators originated in the United States, Italy and Spain and spanned both the acute and convalescent phases of COVID-19. The material from the prospective study consisted of cDNA or gDNA derived from T cells, B-cell-depleted T cells, or PBMCs. Deeply sampled blood TCRbeta repertoires from subjects exposed to, actively infected with, or recovered from COVID-19 were included in the dataset. The repertoires were released in a freely available public database intended as a resource for research on the immune response to SARS-CoV-2. The samples were drawn from the first 160 participants of the ongoing ImmuneRACE study and from over a thousand subjects provided by 6 global collaborators. A de-identified subject ID, COVID-19 status, age in years and sex were almost always included in the sample metadata. Where available, HLA class I and class II types were taken from metadata supplied by the sample provider and were not determined by assay-based typing. What the work shows at the level of the full study, not this receptor alone: Clinical and demographic metadata were provided uncurated, with the amount varying by source and participant.

TCRbeta CDR3 regions were amplified from genomic DNA by means of the immunoSEQ Assay, a bias-controlled multiplex PCR. In the paper's pipeline: Within the assay, amplification of reference gene primers was used to estimate how many nucleated cells each sample contained. To quantify the absolute abundance of each unique TCRbeta CDR3 rearrangement, sequence reads were collapsed and filtered. For each sample, productive Simpson clonality was calculated as the square root of Simpson's diversity index across productive rearrangements. Here the immuneACCESS table is served through TCRdb, limited to in-frame sequences with V and J called. Missing clones are a known gap in these copies; in checked studies unresolved V genes cover under half, and the rest lacks a known reason. For V, J and clone size, that table is used; D and trimming come from the DNA. The sample table records more than 65,000 clones; roughly 84% of these occur just once. Jointly, the top ten make up about an eighth of the sample.

V has 4 bases trimmed and J has 0 bases trimmed; junction bases matching no gene number 6. The germline V gene (reference sequence) gives CDR1 as LNHDA and CDR2 as SQIVND. From cysteine to phenylalanine, the CDR3 is 16 amino acids long. The retained sequence is limited to the CDR3, 48 bases, with the frame set at the first base. About this clone: This receptor's antigen is unknown. Qualities for individual bases were not recorded, and no much larger clone is one base off.

Each collaborating institution followed its own protocols to collect whole blood in K2EDTA tubes. For TCRbeta analysis, collaborators shipped samples as frozen whole blood, isolated PBMCs, or DNA extracted from either of those sample types. This clonotype was sampled from a human donor in a cohort sampled during active COVID-19. The sample consisted of peripheral blood. The rearrangement joined TRBV19 to TRBJ2-3, and TRBD2 matches 8 of the central bases. For the CDR3, the sequence is CASSTDSGMSTDTQYF. The nucleotide sequence reads as follows: TGTGCCAGTAGTACCGATAGCGGGATGAGCACAGATACGCAGTATTTT.